The next 10 T cell receptor beta chains were all read from a single sample in a study of blood T cells in healthy people across ages. Combining a sample-barcoded 5' primer with a J-beta primer mix, a second PCR ran for 7 to 11 cycles. TCRdb re-analysed the 5' RACE reads in MiXCR, keeping a single row per CDR3 protein. The sample carries around 650,000 distinct CDR3 sequences, 32% recorded once. Sequenced input: blood. The receptors were sampled from a woman of 80 years or more in good health.

About this clonotype: The CDR3 ends on some other residue instead of the conserved phenylalanine or tryptophan, so this is likely a read error. No DNA is shown, since the ends of the CDR3 on it are uncertain; the CDR3 is the one TCRdb lists. The rearrangement links TRBV5-1 to TRBJ2-3; the table's D gene call, TRBD1, was not cross checked with the DNA. Both ends counted, the CDR3 spans 14 residues. Looked up from germline, CDR1 is SGHRS and CDR2 is YFSETQ. This chain's CDR3 is CASSSDRGLHEQHL.

The table lists this clonotype with many counts. The gene calls are TRBV6-6 and TRBJ2-3; 8 nucleotides align to TRBD1. The V gene's germline CDR1 is MNHNY and CDR2 SVGAGI (reference sequence). The J segment lost 8 bases and the V segment lost 2 bases, leaving 9 bases of the junction unmatched. This CDR3 comprises 15 residues. CDR3: CASSYTGQGGGTQYF. DNA of the CDR3: TGTGCCAGCAGTTACACCGGACAGGGTGGGGGTACGCAGTATTTT.

This clonotype was picked up a small number of times. A much more abundant neighbour one base away suggests this may be a read error. The J gene is TRBJ2-5, the V gene TRBV15; 8 nucleotides match TRBD1. The DNA end is a closer match to TRBJ2-7, so the J assignment may be wrong. Per germline, CDR1 LNHNV and CDR2 YYDKDF (reference sequence). The CDR3 loop spans 14 amino acids. DNA of the CDR3: TGTGCCACCAGCAGAAGGGCAGGGGGCCACGAGCAGTACTTC. This codes for CATSRRAGGHEQYF.

This clonotype was counted at least ten times. This chain joins TRBV6-2 or TRBV6-3 and TRBJ1-2; D not certain. Trimming left V 6 bases short and J 8 bases short, with 16 bases between. The CDR3 has 13 amino acids. The germline V gene encodes CDR1 MNHEY and CDR2 SVGEGT. The chain's CDR3 is CASREHAGTGYTF. The CDR3 region has the DNA TGTGCCAGCAGGGAACACGCCGGAACGGGCTACACCTTC.

The rearrangement links TRBV5-5 to TRBJ1-1, with D uncertain. CDR1 and CDR2 from the germline V gene are SGHKS and YYEKEE (reference sequence). The CDR3 sequence is 12 residues long. The V end was cut by 0 bases, the J end by 6 bases, with 6 bases between. The CDR3 nucleotides read TGTGCCAGCAGCTTGGATTTGGCTGAAGCTTTCTTT. Its protein is CASSLDLAEAFF. Supplemented by reference TRBV5-5 and TRBJ1-1, the full variable domain reads DAGVTQSPTHLIKTRGQQVTLRCSPISGHKSVSWYQQVLGQGPQFIFQYYEKEERGRGNFPDRFSARQFPNYSSELNVNALLLGDSALYLCASSLDLAEAFFGQGTRLTVV.

This clonotype was seen a few times. The chain recombines TRBV15 with TRBJ2-7, with D maybe TRBD1 (5 bases). The V gene lost 1 base and the J gene lost 3 bases, with 10 bases spanning the gap. The CDR3 runs to 14 residues. Germline V gene lookup returns CDR1 LNHNV and CDR2 YYDKDF (reference sequence). CDR3 sequence: CATSRGRQGYEQYF. In DNA form, the CDR3 reads TGTGCCACCAGCAGAGGACGGCAGGGCTACGAGCAGTACTTC.

The chain combines TRBV12-3 or TRBV12-4 with TRBJ1-6, with D unclear. The CDR3 extends over 16 amino acids. The V end lost 4 bases, the J end lost 3 bases, and 13 bases lay between the germline ends. The CDR3 region is CASSSLPGVYNSPLHF. In DNA form, the CDR3 reads TGTGCCAGCAGTTCCCTCCCTGGGGTCTATAATTCACCCCTCCACTTT.

In this sample, this clonotype turned up many times. CDR3 sequence: CASSSMRLAGTYYNEQFF. The CDR3 coding sequence is TGTGCCAGCAGCTCCATGAGACTAGCGGGGACCTACTACAATGAGCAGTTCTTC. V is TRBV6-1 and J is TRBJ2-1; 11 bases are shared with TRBD2. The CDR3 runs 18 residues. Germline lookup yields CDR1 MNHNS and CDR2 SASEGT. V lost 6 bases to trimming and J lost 3 bases; unmatched junction nucleotides: 13.

This clonotype was seen many times. This chain connects TRBV15 to TRBJ2-2; D is undetermined. V lost 1 base, J lost 6 bases, and 12 bases lay in between. Per germline, CDR1 LNHNV and CDR2 YYDKDF (reference sequence). The CDR3 is made up of 15 amino acids. Here the CDR3 reads CATSRGQAFPGELFF. In DNA form, the CDR3 reads TGTGCCACCAGCAGAGGCCAGGCGTTTCCCGGGGAGCTGTTTTTT.

The chain couples TRBV4-1 to TRBJ2-3; the match to TRBD2 covers 8 bases. Trimming cost V 4 bases and J 1 base; bases outside gene matches: 7. The germline gives CDR1 MGHRA, CDR2 YSYEKL. This CDR3 spans 16 amino acids. The CDR3 DNA follows: TGCGCCAGCAGCCCTTCCGGACTAGCCCGCACAGATACGCAGTATTTT. Protein: CASSPSGLARTDTQYF.